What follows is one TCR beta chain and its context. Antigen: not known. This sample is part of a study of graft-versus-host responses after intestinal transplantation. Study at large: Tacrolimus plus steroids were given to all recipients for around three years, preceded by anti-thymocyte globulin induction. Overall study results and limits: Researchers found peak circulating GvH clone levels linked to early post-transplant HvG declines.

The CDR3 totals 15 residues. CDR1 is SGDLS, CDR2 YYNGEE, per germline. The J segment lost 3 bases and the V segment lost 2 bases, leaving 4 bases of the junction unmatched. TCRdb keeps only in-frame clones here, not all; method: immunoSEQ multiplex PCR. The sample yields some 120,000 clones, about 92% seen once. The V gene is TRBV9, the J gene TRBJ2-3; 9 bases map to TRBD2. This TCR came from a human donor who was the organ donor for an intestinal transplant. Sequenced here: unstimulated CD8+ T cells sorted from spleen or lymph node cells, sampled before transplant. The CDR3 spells CASSVSGRGTDTQYF. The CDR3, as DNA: TGTGCCAGCAGCGTTAGCGGGAGAGGGACAGATACGCAGTATTTT.